Listed here are 24 T cell receptor beta chains from one sample, sequenced in a study of molecular identifiers for immune sequencing clone quantification. TCRdb re-derived calls from the PCR reads in MiXCR, one entry per CDR3 protein. The sample lists about 640,000 distinct CDR3 sequences; 20% were seen once. Input material: naive CD8+ T cells from blood, with Jurkat cell RNA spiked in. Noted subset: FACS-sorted CD8+CD4-CCR7+CD45RA+ naive T cells. The receptors come from a human donor in good health. Some libraries in this study had Jurkat cell RNA spiked in.

This clonotype showed up many times. This chain connects TRBV27 to TRBJ2-7; 8 bases match TRBD2. Germline V gene lookup returns CDR1 MNHEY and CDR2 SMNVEV (reference sequence). The length of the CDR3 is 13 residues. V was clipped by 6 bases and J by 2 bases; unmatched bases: 3. The CDR3, as DNA: TGTGCCAGCAGACAGGGACTAGCCTACGAGCAGTACTTC. It specifies CASRQGLAYEQYF.

This clonotype was counted at least ten times. The CDR3 region is CASSLARAGYEQYF. CDR3 nucleotides: TGTGCCAGCAGTTTGGCAAGAGCTGGCTACGAGCAGTACTTC. V and J are TRBV12-3 or TRBV12-4 and TRBJ2-7; D unresolved. V shed 3 bases and J shed 3 bases, with 12 bases lying between them. CDR3 length equals 14 residues.

The rearrangement uses TRBV7-9 and TRBJ1-1; TRBD1 is a possible D gene (5 bases). CDR3 length equals 13 residues. CDR1 and CDR2 from the germline V gene are SEHNR and FQNEAQ (reference sequence). The germline V and J ends were trimmed by 6 bases and 3 bases, with 11 bases remaining between them. This CDR3 reads CASSPVGDTEAFF. CDR3 DNA sequence: TGTGCCAGCAGTCCCGTGGGGGACACTGAAGCTTTCTTT.

This clonotype was counted a single time. This may come from a read error, since a much larger clone is one base off. The chain has TRBV29-1 and TRBJ1-2, with D possibly being TRBD1 (5 bases). The CDR3 extends over 17 amino acids. Germline V CDR1 and CDR2: SQVTM, ANQGSEA. V was cut by 7 bases and J by 0 bases, with 24 bases left in between. The CDR3 DNA is TGCAGCGCGGGGAATGTGACAGAGTTTTTAGCTAACTATGGCTACACCTTC. Translated, it gives CSAGNVTEFLANYGYTF.

This clonotype has a count of ten or more. The V and J genes are TRBV7-2 and TRBJ2-7; 11 positions agree with TRBD2. V trimming: 1 base; J trimming: 2 bases; junction bases outside the gene matches: 10. Germline CDR1 and CDR2: SGHTA and FQGNSA. The CDR3 has 18 amino acids. CDR3 in amino acids: CASSLGRLTSGGPYEQYF. The CDR3 DNA reads as TGTGCCAGCAGCTTAGGTCGGTTAACTAGCGGGGGCCCCTACGAGCAGTACTTC. The full variable domain, in which reference TRBV7-2 and TRBJ2-7 provide the parts outside the CDR3, is GAGVSQSPSNKVTEKGKDVELRCDPISGHTALYWYRQSLGQGLEFLIYFQGNSAPDKSGLPSDRFSAERTGGSVSTLTIQRTQQEDSAVYLCASSLGRLTSGGPYEQYFGPGTRLTVT.

This clonotype was observed at least ten times. The V call is TRBV11-2, the J call TRBJ2-3, with TRBD2 as a possible D gene (5 bases). The CDR3 covers 15 residues. Germline loops: CDR1 SGHAT, CDR2 FQNNGV. Trimming removed 6 bases at V and 4 bases at J, with 17 bases between. The CDR3 DNA sequence: TGTGCCAGCAGGTCGAGAGGGATATCAGCAGATACGCAGTATTTT. Protein sequence: CASRSRGISADTQYF.

This clonotype was detected ten times or more. The V call is TRBV7-9, the J call TRBJ2-3; D is possibly TRBD1 or TRBD2 (5 bases each). This CDR3 region has 15 residues. Germline V gene lookup returns CDR1 SEHNR and CDR2 FQNEAQ (reference sequence). V lost 7 bases to trimming and J lost 4 bases, with 18 bases between them. CDR3 protein: CASTTLGENSDTQYF. The CDR3 nucleotides are TGTGCCAGCACAACCCTGGGGGAGAATTCAGATACGCAGTATTTT.

This clonotype was detected many times. V usage is TRBV7-8 and J usage is TRBJ2-3, with 7 bases identical to TRBD1. Germline loops: CDR1 SGHVS, CDR2 FQNEAQ. CDR3 size: 15 residues. V lost 2 bases and J lost 3; bases outside the gene matches: 5. This CDR3 reads CASSLRGGLTDTQYF. CDR3 coding DNA: TGTGCCAGCAGCTTAAGAGGGGGCCTTACAGATACGCAGTATTTT.

This clonotype came up once. The junction and the germline gene differ at one end; a read error may be behind it. The CDR3 sequence: CASIEHESYSNQPRHF. The DNA of the CDR3 is TGTGCCAGCATAGAGCACGAGAGTTATAGCAATCAGCCCCGGCATTTT. The chain uses TRBV6-1 and TRBJ1-5; unclear D gene. The CDR3 has 16 amino acids. The V gene's germline CDR1 is MNHNS and CDR2 SASEGT.

The rearrangement joins TRBV9 to TRBJ2-3; D is undetermined. CDR1 SGDLS and CDR2 YYNGEE come from the germline V gene. Deletions cut 0 bases from V and 6 bases from J, with 8 bases between. The CDR3 loop spans 13 amino acids. The CDR3 here is CASSVEQPDTQYF. CDR3 nucleotide sequence: TGTGCCAGCAGCGTAGAGCAGCCGGATACGCAGTATTTT. Together with reference TRBV9 and TRBJ2-3, the CDR3 gives the full variable domain: DSGVTQTPKHLITATGQRVTLRCSPRSGDLSVYWYQQSLDQGLQFLIQYYNGEERAKGNILERFSAQQFPDLHSELNLSSLELGDSALYFCASSVEQPDTQYFGPGTRLTVL.

In its sample, this clonotype was seen a few times. The V and J genes are TRBV27 and TRBJ1-2; TRBD1 agrees at 10 bases. CDR3 size: 15 residues. V shed 4 bases and J 6 bases; nucleotides not matched to a gene: 8. From germline, CDR1 is MNHEY and CDR2 SMNVEV (reference sequence). The CDR3 DNA follows: TGTGCCAGCAGTTCTTTGACAGGGGGCGCCGATGGCTACACCTTC. This encodes CASSSLTGGADGYTF.

This clonotype was detected ten times or more. The chain couples TRBV11-2 to TRBJ2-3; 9 bases line up with TRBD1. The CDR3 spans 19 residues. Trimming removed 1 base from V and 0 bases from J; junction bases left unmatched: 11. CDR1 SGHAT and CDR2 FQNNGV come from the germline V gene. CDR3 nucleotide sequence: TGTGCCAGCAGCTTAGGGCCTAGGGCGACAGGGGGAAGCACAGATACGCAGTATTTT. It specifies CASSLGPRATGGSTDTQYF.

CDR3 loop: CASSLNLGIEQYF. In DNA, the CDR3 is TGTGCCAGCAGCTTAAATTTAGGGATCGAGCAGTACTTC. This chain uses TRBV7-6 with TRBJ2-7; D call uncertain. The V gene lost 2 bases and the J gene lost 6 bases, with 11 bases spanning the gap. CDR1 is SGHVS and CDR2 is FNYEAQ in the germline V gene. This CDR3 has 13 amino acids.

In this sample, this clonotype turned up many times. The rearrangement uses TRBV20-1 and TRBJ2-4, with a weak D call TRBD2 (6 bases). CDR3 length equals 18 residues. The ends were cut back, 6 bases at V and 1 base at J, with 25 bases in the middle. Germline-derived CDR1 and CDR2 are DFQATT and SNEGSKA (reference sequence). CDR3 amino acids: CSARGRRDADVAKNIQYF. Here the CDR3 DNA reads TGCAGTGCGAGGGGACGGCGGGATGCTGATGTCGCCAAAAACATTCAGTACTTC.

The table lists this clonotype with a few counts. The chain recombines TRBV3-1 with TRBJ2-2, with 12 nucleotides matching TRBD2. J was trimmed by 1 base and V by 2 bases; bases with no gene match: 5. The germline V gene has CDR1 LGHDT and CDR2 YNNKEL (reference sequence). The CDR3 extends over 18 amino acids. This CDR3 reads CASSQLQGLAGNTGELFF. CDR3 nucleotides: TGTGCCAGCAGCCAACTCCAGGGACTAGCGGGGAACACCGGGGAGCTGTTTTTT. The entire variable domain, with the rest obtained from reference TRBV3-1 and TRBJ2-2, is as follows: DTAVSQTPKYLVTQMGNDKSIKCEQNLGHDTMYWYKQDSKKFLKIMFSYNNKELIINETVPNRFSPKSPDKAHLNLHINSLELGDSAVYFCASSQLQGLAGNTGELFFGEGSRLTVL.

The V and J genes are TRBV21-1 and TRBJ1-4. TRBV21-1 is listed as a pseudogene. The CDR3 spans 12 residues. The CDR3 reads CATSNVMEKLFF. CDR3 nucleotide sequence: TGTGCCACCTCGAATGTGATGGAAAAACTGTTTTTT.

Ten or more counts support this clonotype. The gene calls are TRBV19 and TRBJ1-5; unclear D gene. Deletions cut 3 bases from V and 9 bases from J, with 9 bases between. The CDR3 loop spans 12 amino acids. Germline V gene lookup returns CDR1 LNHDA and CDR2 SQIVND (reference sequence). The CDR3 bases are TGTGCCAGTAGTATCGCTCTCGGGCCCCAGCATTTT. It yields the protein CASSIALGPQHF.

The genes are TRBV20-1 and TRBJ2-2, with 15 bases lining up with TRBD2. The trim removed 6 bases at V and 6 bases at J, leaving 11 bases unmatched. CDR1 is DFQATT, CDR2 SNEGSKA, per germline (reference sequence). The CDR3 sequence is 17 residues long. The CDR3 spells CSASGWTSGRGSGELFF. In DNA form, the CDR3 reads TGCAGTGCCAGTGGGTGGACTAGCGGGAGGGGCTCCGGGGAGCTGTTTTTT.

This clonotype was seen only a few times. The chain links TRBV4-1 to TRBJ2-3, with D uncertain. V was clipped by 1 base and J by 4 bases, with 12 bases between them. The CDR3 extends over 15 amino acids. Germline values: CDR1 MGHRA, CDR2 YSYEKL. The CDR3 nucleotides are TGCGCCAGCAGCCAAGTGTTAGAGGTAGCAGATACGCAGTATTTT. Its translation is CASSQVLEVADTQYF.

This clonotype was seen only a few times. The genes are TRBV29-1 and TRBJ1-1, with D perhaps TRBD1 (5 bases). The CDR3 consists of 12 residues. V dropped 4 bases and J dropped 6 bases, with 12 bases sitting between them. Per the germline V gene, CDR1 is SQVTM and CDR2 is ANQGSEA. The CDR3 sequence: CSVAGGRAEAFF. In nucleotides, the CDR3 is TGCAGCGTTGCGGGGGGGAGGGCTGAAGCTTTCTTT.

About this clonotype: A read error is possible here, since a much larger clone lies one base away. The genes are TRBV28 and TRBJ1-1; 8 nucleotides agree with TRBD1. Germline lookup yields CDR1 MDHEN and CDR2 SYDVKM. The CDR3 extends over 15 amino acids. The CDR3 loop is CASSLRTGINTDAFF. CDR3 bases: TGTGCCAGCAGTTTGCGGACAGGGATAAACACTGACGCTTTCTTT.

This clonotype was seen a single time. A read error is possible here, since a much larger clone lies one base away. The conserved phenylalanine or tryptophan normally closing the CDR3 is absent here, so this likely arose from a read error. This chain connects TRBV5-4 to TRBJ2-4; possibly TRBD1 for D (6 bases). Germline V gene lookup returns CDR1 SGHNT and CDR2 YYREEE (reference sequence). V was cut by 2 bases and J by 5 bases, with 8 bases left in between. The CDR3 sequence is 13 residues long. The CDR3: CASSLWTENIQYY. The CDR3 DNA is TGTGCCAGCAGCTTATGGACAGAAAACATTCAGTACTAC.

A note on this clonotype: This may stem from a read error, because a much larger clone lies one nucleotide away. The chain links TRBV19 to TRBJ2-7; 8 bases map to TRBD1. The length of the CDR3 is 14 residues. The germline gives CDR1 LNHDA, CDR2 SQIVND (reference sequence). CDR3: CAGSIGQGSYEQYF. The CDR3 nucleotides are TGTGCCGGTAGTATCGGACAGGGATCCTACGAGCAGTACTTC.

This clonotype was detected a few times. The genes are TRBV12-3 or TRBV12-4 and TRBJ1-2; weak D call: TRBD1 (6 bases). The CDR3 covers 13 residues. V dropped 6 bases and J dropped 3 bases, with 11 bases sitting between them. The CDR3 DNA is TGTGCCAGCAGACACAGACAGGACTATGGCTACACCTTC. Its translation: CASRHRQDYGYTF.